This T cell receptor (beta chain) was obtained from a study of control samples from healthy donors and cancer patients. V lost 0 bases and J 0 bases, leaving 11 bases between the germline ends. The germline V gene encodes CDR1 MNHEY and CDR2 SMNVEV (reference sequence). The CDR3 is 16 residues long. Data came from immunoSEQ multiplex PCR; TCRdb stores just in-frame clones and leaves some out. The sample carries 48,000 or so clones, more than 85% recorded once. This chain uses TRBV27 with TRBJ1-1; D is undetermined. The sample comprised PBMCs. The receptor was isolated from a woman between 45 and 60 years old with head and neck cancer. CDR3 sequence reads: CASSLSFARMNTEAFF. The CDR3 bases are TGTGCCAGCAGTTTATCGTTCGCCCGGATGAACACTGAAGCTTTCTTT.